What follows describes a single T cell receptor beta chain. Its antigen is still unknown. The sample belongs to a study of T cell responses to AZD1222 COVID-19 vaccine. General study results and limits: Only 5 to 7 individuals given AZD1222 were seropositive at baseline.

Some clones are missing from TCRdb's copy, which holds only in-frame ones; the method was immunoSEQ multiplex PCR. The table shows roughly 110,000 clones, with about nine tenths occurring only once. The CDR3 has 15 amino acids. Per germline, CDR1 SGHRS and CDR2 YFSETQ. Between the trimmed V and J ends, which lost 4 bases and 5 bases, there was a span of 15 bases. The sequences come from peripheral blood, collected on day 0 of AZD1222 vaccination. This sequence originates from an adult in good health. The V and J genes are TRBV5-1 and TRBJ2-2, with D possibly being TRBD1 (6 bases). The CDR3: CASSEGHGITGELFF. The CDR3 nucleotides are TGCGCCAGCAGCGAGGGACACGGTATAACCGGGGAGCTGTTTTTT.